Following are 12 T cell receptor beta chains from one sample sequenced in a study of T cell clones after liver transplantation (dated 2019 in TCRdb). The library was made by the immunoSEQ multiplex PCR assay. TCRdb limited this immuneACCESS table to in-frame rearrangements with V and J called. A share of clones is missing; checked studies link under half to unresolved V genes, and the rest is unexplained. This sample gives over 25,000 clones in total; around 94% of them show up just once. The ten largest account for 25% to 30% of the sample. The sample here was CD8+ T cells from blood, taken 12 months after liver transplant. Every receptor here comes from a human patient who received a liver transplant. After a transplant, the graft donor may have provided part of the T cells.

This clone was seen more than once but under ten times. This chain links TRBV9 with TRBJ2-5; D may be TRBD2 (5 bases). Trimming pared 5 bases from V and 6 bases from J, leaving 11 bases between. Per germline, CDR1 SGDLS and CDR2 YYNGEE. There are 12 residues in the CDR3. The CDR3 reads CASSTDLKTQYF. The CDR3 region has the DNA TGTGCCAGCAGTACGGACTTGAAGACCCAGTACTTC.

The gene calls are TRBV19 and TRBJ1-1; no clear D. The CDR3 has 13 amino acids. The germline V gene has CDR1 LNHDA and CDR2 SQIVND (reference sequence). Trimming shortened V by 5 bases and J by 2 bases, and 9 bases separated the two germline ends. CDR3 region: CASSPGFNTEAFF. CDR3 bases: TGTGCCAGTAGTCCGGGATTCAACACTGAAGCTTTCTTT. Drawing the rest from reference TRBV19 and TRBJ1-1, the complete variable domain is DGGITQSPKYLFRKEGQNVTLSCEQNLNHDAMYWYRQDPGQGLRLIYYSQIVNDFQKGDIAEGYSVSREKKESFPLTVTSAQKNPTAFYLCASSPGFNTEAFFGQGTRLTVV.

CDR3 amino acids: CASRTGQGVPREAFF. The CDR3 DNA is TGTGCCAGCAGAACGGGACAGGGAGTCCCAAGGGAAGCTTTCTTT. The chain links TRBV27 to TRBJ1-1; 9 bases are a match to TRBD1. V shed 6 bases, J shed 8 bases, and the junction held 13 bases outside the gene matches. Germline V lookup: CDR1 MNHEY, CDR2 SMNVEV (reference sequence). CDR3 length: 15 residues.

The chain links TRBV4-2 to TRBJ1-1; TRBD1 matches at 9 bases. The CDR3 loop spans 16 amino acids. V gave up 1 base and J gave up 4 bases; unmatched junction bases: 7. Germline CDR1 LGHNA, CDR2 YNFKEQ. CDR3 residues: CASSQVQGAGGTEAFF. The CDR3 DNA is TGTGCCAGCAGCCAAGTACAGGGGGCTGGTGGCACTGAAGCTTTCTTT.

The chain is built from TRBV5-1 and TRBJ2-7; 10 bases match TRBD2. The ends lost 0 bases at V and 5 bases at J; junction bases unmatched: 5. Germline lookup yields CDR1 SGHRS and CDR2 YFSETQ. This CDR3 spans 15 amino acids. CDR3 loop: CASSLGGLADHEQYF. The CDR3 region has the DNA TGCGCCAGCAGCTTGGGTGGACTAGCGGACCACGAGCAGTACTTC.

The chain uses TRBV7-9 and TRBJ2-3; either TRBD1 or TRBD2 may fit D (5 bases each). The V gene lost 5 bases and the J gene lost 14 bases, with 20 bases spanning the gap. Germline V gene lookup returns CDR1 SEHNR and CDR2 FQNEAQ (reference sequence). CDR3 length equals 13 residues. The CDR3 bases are TGTGCCAGCAGCGCCATGGTGGGACCCGTTGGGTATTTT. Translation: CASSAMVGPVGYF.

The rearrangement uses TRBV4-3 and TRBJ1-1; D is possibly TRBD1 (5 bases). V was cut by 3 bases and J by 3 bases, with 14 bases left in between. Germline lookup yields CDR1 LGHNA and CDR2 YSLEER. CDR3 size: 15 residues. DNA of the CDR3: TGCGCCAGCAGCCAGGGACCGTCGGGGGACACTGAAGCTTTCTTT. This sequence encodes CASSQGPSGDTEAFF.

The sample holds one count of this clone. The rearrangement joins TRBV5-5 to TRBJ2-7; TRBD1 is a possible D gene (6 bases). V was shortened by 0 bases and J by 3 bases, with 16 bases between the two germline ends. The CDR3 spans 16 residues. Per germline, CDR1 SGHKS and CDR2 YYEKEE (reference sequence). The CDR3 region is CASSLEFPGANYEQYF. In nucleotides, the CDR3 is TGTGCCAGCAGCTTGGAGTTTCCAGGGGCGAACTACGAGCAGTACTTC.

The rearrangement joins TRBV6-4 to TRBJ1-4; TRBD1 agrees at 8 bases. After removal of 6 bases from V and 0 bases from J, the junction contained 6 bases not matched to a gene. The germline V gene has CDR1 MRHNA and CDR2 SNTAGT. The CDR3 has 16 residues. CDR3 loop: CASSELDRATNEKLFF. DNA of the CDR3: TGTGCCAGCAGCGAACTGGACAGGGCAACTAATGAAAAACTGTTTTTT.

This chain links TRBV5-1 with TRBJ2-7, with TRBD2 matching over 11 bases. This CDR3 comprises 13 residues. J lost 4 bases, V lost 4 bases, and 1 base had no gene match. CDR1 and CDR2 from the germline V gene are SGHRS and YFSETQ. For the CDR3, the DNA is TGCGCCAGCAGCCGGACTAGCGGGTACGAGCAGTACTTC. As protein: CASSRTSGYEQYF.

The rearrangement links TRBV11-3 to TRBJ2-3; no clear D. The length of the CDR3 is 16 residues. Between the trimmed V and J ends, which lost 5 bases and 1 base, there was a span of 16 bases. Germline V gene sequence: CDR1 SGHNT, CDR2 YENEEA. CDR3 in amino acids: CASSPPCGVCTDTQYF. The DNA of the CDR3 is TGTGCCAGCAGCCCCCCATGTGGAGTCTGCACAGATACGCAGTATTTT.

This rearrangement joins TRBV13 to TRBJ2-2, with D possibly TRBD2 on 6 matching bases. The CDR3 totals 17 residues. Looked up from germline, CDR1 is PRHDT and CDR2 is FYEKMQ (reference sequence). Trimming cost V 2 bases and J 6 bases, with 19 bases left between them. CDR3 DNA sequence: TGTGCCAGCAGCTTAATGGTCGGCGGGATGGGACCCGGGGAGCTGTTTTTT. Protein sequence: CASSLMVGGMGPGELFF.